A single sample is the source of the 19 T cell receptor beta chains below, sequenced in a study of blood T cell repertoires in COVID-19. Sequenced by immunoSEQ multiplex PCR; TCRdb stores in-frame clones only, minus some. The table lists about 85,000 clones, 70% to 90% of them singletons. The material sequenced was peripheral blood. The source is a man aged 60 to 69 with acute or convalescent COVID-19.

This chain links TRBV18 with TRBJ1-5; perhaps TRBD1 as D (6 bases). The CDR3 sequence is 15 residues long. V lost 3 bases and J 8 bases, leaving 17 bases between the germline ends. Germline values: CDR1 KGHSH, CDR2 LQKENI. CDR3 nucleotides: TGTGCCAGCTCACCCATAAGCTCGACAGGCGAGCCCCAGCATTTT. It codes for CASSPISSTGEPQHF.

The V gene is TRBV9, the J gene TRBJ1-3; D unresolved. Trimming pared 2 bases from V and 4 bases from J, leaving 7 bases between. This CDR3 spans 13 amino acids. CDR1 is SGDLS and CDR2 is YYNGEE in the germline V gene. This CDR3 reads CASSVRSGNTIYF. The CDR3 bases are TGTGCCAGCAGCGTCCGGAGCGGAAACACCATATATTTT. Filled out from reference TRBV9 and TRBJ1-3, the complete variable domain reads DSGVTQTPKHLITATGQRVTLRCSPRSGDLSVYWYQQSLDQGLQFLIQYYNGEERAKGNILERFSAQQFPDLHSELNLSSLELGDSALYFCASSVRSGNTIYFGEGSWLTVV.

Concerning this clone: One junction end disagrees with the germline gene, perhaps due to a read error. V usage is TRBV19 and J usage is TRBJ1-1; 8 bases map to TRBD1. Germline-derived CDR1 and CDR2 are LNHDA and SQIVND (reference sequence). The CDR3 is 14 amino acids. The CDR3 reads CASSIGTGNAEAFF. CDR3 DNA: TGTGCCAGTAGTATAGGGACAGGGAACGCTGAAGCTTTCTTT.

The V gene is TRBV19, the J gene TRBJ2-3; no reliable D call. CDR3 length: 15 residues. CDR1 and CDR2 from the germline V gene are LNHDA and SQIVND (reference sequence). The ends were cut back, 4 bases at V and 2 bases at J, with 13 bases in the middle. CDR3 DNA: TGTGCCAGTAGTACTCAGGCCTTAAACACAGATACGCAGTATTTT. Its protein is CASSTQALNTDTQYF.

This clone came up once. This chain joins TRBV14 and TRBJ2-3, with unresolved D. CDR3 length equals 13 residues. Germline V gene sequence: CDR1 SGHDN, CDR2 FVKESK. The V and J ends lost 4 bases and 3 bases respectively, with 8 bases between them. CDR3 sequence: CASSPRLTDTQYF. As DNA, the CDR3 is TGTGCCAGCAGCCCTCGGTTGACAGATACGCAGTATTTT.

The chain couples TRBV12-5 to TRBJ1-4; 7 bases are a match to TRBD1. The V and J ends lost 6 bases and 8 bases, in that order; junction bases with no gene match: 9. The CDR3 sequence is 14 residues long. CDR1 and CDR2 (germline): LGHNT, FRNRAP. The CDR3 DNA reads TGTGCTAGTGGGCCGACAGGGAGTCGGGAAAAACTGTTTTTT. Its protein product is CASGPTGSREKLFF.

CDR3 DNA: TGTGCCAGCAGTTACCTACGAATCTCCACAGATACGCAGTATTTT. Translated, it gives CASSYLRISTDTQYF. The chain recombines TRBV6-2 or TRBV6-3 with TRBJ2-3; the D is unclear. Trimming took 2 bases from V and 2 from J, leaving 11 bases between them. Germline loops: CDR1 MNHEY, CDR2 SVGEGT. The CDR3 covers 15 residues.

This sequence joins TRBV5-1 and TRBJ1-6, with D maybe TRBD1 (6 bases). CDR1 is SGHRS and CDR2 is YFSETQ in the germline V gene. V dropped 4 bases and J dropped 10 bases, with 21 bases sitting between them. The CDR3 runs to 16 residues. CDR3 residues: CASSPSSASGASPLHF. The CDR3 DNA is TGCGCCAGCAGCCCTTCAAGTGCCTCAGGGGCCTCACCCCTCCACTTT.

The CDR3 nucleotides read TGTGCCAGCAGCCAAGAGGCAGGGGCCGAGGAAGAGACCCAGTACTTC. Translating it yields CASSQEAGAEEETQYF. The J gene is TRBJ2-5, the V gene TRBV4-2; tentatively, D is TRBD1 (6 bases). Per germline, CDR1 LGHNA and CDR2 YNFKEQ. V lost 0 bases and J lost 3, with 14 bases in between. The length of the CDR3 is 16 residues.

The V and J genes are TRBV11-1 and TRBJ2-5; D remains ambiguous. The CDR3 is 15 amino acids. In germline, CDR1 is SGHAT, CDR2 FQDESV (reference sequence). V lost 1 base, J lost 1 base, and 10 bases lay in between. The CDR3 here is CASSLEYGSQETQYF. In nucleotides, the CDR3 is TGTGCCAGCAGCTTAGAGTATGGCAGCCAAGAGACCCAGTACTTC.

The J gene is TRBJ1-6, the V gene TRBV25-1; D is undetermined. V lost 1 base, J lost 8 bases, and 9 bases lay in between. The CDR3 runs 14 residues. Germline V gene lookup returns CDR1 MGHDK and CDR2 SYGVNS. DNA for the CDR3: TGTGCCAGCAGTGAATTTACAGCATATTCACCCCTCCACTTT. Translating gives CASSEFTAYSPLHF.

This clone has more than one count but fewer than ten. The rearrangement joins TRBV3-1 (or the pseudogene TRBV3-2) to TRBJ2-5; no definite D call. V was trimmed by 6 bases and J by 1 base, leaving 18 bases between them. The CDR3 has 16 residues. In germline, CDR1 is LGHDT, CDR2 YNNKEL (reference sequence). CDR3 sequence (DNA): TGTGCCAGCAGTCAACTCCTCCCTTGGGCCCAAGAGACCCAGTACTTC. Amino acid sequence: CASSQLLPWAQETQYF.

For the CDR3, the DNA is TGTGCCAGCAGCACAGGGATATGGACTGAAGCTTTCTTT. It yields the protein CASSTGIWTEAFF. The J gene is TRBJ1-1, the V gene TRBV5-5; D may be TRBD1 (6 bases). Germline V CDR1 and CDR2: SGHKS, YYEKEE (reference sequence). The CDR3 has 13 amino acids. The V end lost 4 bases, the J end lost 5 bases, and 12 bases lay between the germline ends.

The rearrangement links TRBV30 to TRBJ1-4, with 9 bases fitting TRBD1. Germline CDR1 and CDR2: GTSNPN and SVGIG (reference sequence). The length of the CDR3 is 15 residues. V lost 1 base to trimming and J lost 8 bases; unmatched junction nucleotides: 8. In DNA form, the CDR3 reads TGTGCCTGGAGTGGGGACAGGGCGGCTGGAGAAAAACTGTTTTTT. This gives the protein CAWSGDRAAGEKLFF.

The CDR3 protein is CASSQMGTSVLPQHF. The CDR3 DNA sequence: TGTGCCAGCAGCCAGATGGGGACATCCGTCCTGCCCCAGCATTTT. V usage is TRBV4-2 and J usage is TRBJ1-5; the D gene is possibly TRBD1 (6 bases). The germline gives CDR1 LGHNA, CDR2 YNFKEQ. Trimming took 3 bases from V and 9 from J, leaving 18 bases between them. This CDR3 has 15 residues.

The chain recombines TRBV6-5 with TRBJ2-1; D not resolved. Trimming cost V 7 bases and J 10 bases, with 14 bases left between them. Per germline, CDR1 MNHEY and CDR2 SVGAGI. CDR3 size: 12 residues. CDR3 region: CASKLPASEQFF. CDR3 nucleotide sequence: TGTGCCAGCAAACTCCCCGCGTCCGAGCAGTTCTTC.

The rearrangement links TRBV10-2 to TRBJ2-1; 10 bases are shared with TRBD2. Trimming at V came to 2 bases and at J to 8 bases, leaving 6 bases not matched to a gene. The CDR3 length is 15 residues. Germline CDR1 is WSHSY and CDR2 is SAAADI. The CDR3 DNA reads TGCGCCAGCAGTGAGGGGAGCGGGGGGGCCGATGAGCAGTTCTTC. Amino acids: CASSEGSGGADEQFF.

V and J are TRBV11-2 and TRBJ2-6; 9 bases align to TRBD1. Germline CDR1 SGHAT, CDR2 FQNNGV. After removal of 7 bases from V and 0 bases from J, the junction contained 10 bases not matched to a gene. The CDR3 has 18 residues. The CDR3 nucleotides are TGTGCCAGCAATGGGGGGGACAGGGCTATCTCTGGGGCCAACGTCCTGACTTTC. Translated, it gives CASNGGDRAISGANVLTF.

The chain has TRBV10-3 and TRBJ1-5; no clear D. Germline V gene data show CDR1 as ENHRY and CDR2 as SYGVKD. V gave up 3 bases and J gave up 6 bases, with 6 bases separating them. CDR3 length: 12 amino acids. For the CDR3, the DNA is TGTGCCATCAGTGATGACATTCAGCCCCAGCATTTT. It yields the protein CAISDDIQPQHF.